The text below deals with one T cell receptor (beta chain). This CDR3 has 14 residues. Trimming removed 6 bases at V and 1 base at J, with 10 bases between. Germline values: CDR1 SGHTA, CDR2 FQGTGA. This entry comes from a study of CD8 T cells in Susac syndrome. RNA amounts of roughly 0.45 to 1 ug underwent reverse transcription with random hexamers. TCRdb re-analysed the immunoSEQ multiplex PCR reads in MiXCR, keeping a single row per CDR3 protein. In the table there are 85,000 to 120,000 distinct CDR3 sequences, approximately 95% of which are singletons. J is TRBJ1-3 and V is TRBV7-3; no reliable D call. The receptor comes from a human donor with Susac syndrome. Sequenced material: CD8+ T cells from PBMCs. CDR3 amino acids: CASRNPGSGNTIYF. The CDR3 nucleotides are TGTGCCAGCAGGAACCCGGGGTCTGGAAACACCATATATTTT.